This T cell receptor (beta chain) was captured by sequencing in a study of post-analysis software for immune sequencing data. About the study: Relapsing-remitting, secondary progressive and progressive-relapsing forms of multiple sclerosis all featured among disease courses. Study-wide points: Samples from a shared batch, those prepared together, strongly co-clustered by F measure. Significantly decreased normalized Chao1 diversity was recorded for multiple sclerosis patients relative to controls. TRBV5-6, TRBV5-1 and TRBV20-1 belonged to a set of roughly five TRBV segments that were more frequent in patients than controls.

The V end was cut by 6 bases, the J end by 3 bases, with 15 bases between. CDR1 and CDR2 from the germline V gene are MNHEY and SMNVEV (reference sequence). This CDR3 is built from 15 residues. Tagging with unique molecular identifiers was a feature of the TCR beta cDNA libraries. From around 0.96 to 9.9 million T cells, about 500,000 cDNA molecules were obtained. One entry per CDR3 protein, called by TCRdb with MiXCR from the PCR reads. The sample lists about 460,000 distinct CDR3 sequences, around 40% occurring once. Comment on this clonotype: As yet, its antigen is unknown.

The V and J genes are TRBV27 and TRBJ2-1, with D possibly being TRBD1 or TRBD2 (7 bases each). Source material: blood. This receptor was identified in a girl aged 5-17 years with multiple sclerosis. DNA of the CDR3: TGTGCCAGCAGGGGAGGGGGCGCCGACTACAATGAGCAGTTCTTC. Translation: CASRGGGADYNEQFF.